The T cell receptor (beta chain) under discussion was sequenced for a study of T cells after posttransplantation cyclophosphamide. Measured with immunoSEQ multiplex PCR; TCRdb has only the in-frame clones, and not every one. The table includes tens of thousands of clones, around 93% detected once. Germline V gene lookup returns CDR1 MGHRA and CDR2 YSYEKL. Germline trimming cut 2 bases from V and 3 bases from J; bases unmatched to any gene: 10. The CDR3 sequence is 17 residues long. With respect to this clone: Antigen unknown.

General study results and limits: Skin or GI-infiltrating T cells shared few TRB sequences with blood.

This chain connects TRBV4-1 to TRBJ1-2; 9 positions match TRBD1. The origin of this receptor is a woman aged 25 to 39 in good health and a related stem cell transplant donor. The sample comprised PBMCs. CDR3 residues: CASSQQADDRGDYGYTF. CDR3 bases: TGCGCCAGCAGCCAACAAGCCGACGACAGGGGGGACTATGGCTACACCTTC.